This TCR beta chain originates from a study of blood T cells in healthy people across ages. This CDR3 contains 15 residues. V was clipped by 1 base and J by 6 bases, with 15 bases between them. Germline values: CDR1 SGHDN, CDR2 FVKESK. A second PCR of 7 to 11 cycles used a sample-barcoded 5' primer and a J-beta primer mix. MiXCR, run by TCRdb on the 5' RACE reads, gives a single entry per CDR3 protein. This table holds approximately 1,000,000 distinct CDR3 sequences, under 45% found once. For this clonotype: What it recognizes is unknown.

Overall study findings and caveats: Roughly linear age-related decline in beta diversity appeared, significant by age approximately 43.

The gene calls are TRBV14 and TRBJ1-2, with a tentative D call TRBD1 (6 bases). The receptor was isolated from a woman between 55 and 75 years old in good health. Sequencing was done on a sample of blood. The CDR3 loop reads CASSQAGGPMDGYTF. CDR3 nucleotides: TGTGCCAGCAGCCAAGCTGGGGGCCCCATGGATGGCTACACCTTC.